These 20 T cell receptor beta chains originate from one sample sequenced in a study of T cells after yellow fever vaccination. MiXCR, run by TCRdb on the 5' RACE reads, gives a single entry per CDR3 protein. The sample consists of 150,000 to 200,000 distinct CDR3 sequences, approximately 9.9% of them appearing once. This specimen consisted of CD8+ T cells sorted from PBMCs, obtained 15 days after the yellow fever booster vaccination. These receptor sequences come from a man aged 18 to 29 who received the YFV17D yellow fever vaccine.

The table lists this clonotype with many counts. The chain joins TRBV4-3 to TRBJ2-1; D gene uncertain. There are 16 residues in the CDR3. Germline V gene lookup returns CDR1 LGHNA and CDR2 YSLEER. V lost 0 bases, J lost 4 bases, and 13 bases lay in between. The CDR3 coding sequence is TGCGCCAGCAGCCAAGATCCGAGCAGGCCGTACAATGAGCAGTTCTTC. It yields the protein CASSQDPSRPYNEQFF.

This clonotype has at least ten counts. The V and J genes are TRBV4-2 and TRBJ2-3, with D perhaps matching TRBD1 (6 bases). Trimming pared 0 bases from V and 6 bases from J, leaving 16 bases between. The CDR3 runs to 16 residues. The germline CDR1 and CDR2 sequences are LGHNA and YNFKEQ. CDR3 loop: CASSQERAMGADTQYF. As DNA, the CDR3 is TGTGCCAGCAGCCAAGAGCGGGCCATGGGGGCCGATACGCAGTATTTT.

This clonotype was detected many times. The genes are TRBV27 and TRBJ2-7, with D uncertain. The CDR3 has 13 residues. V was shortened by 4 bases and J by 6 bases, with 13 bases between the two germline ends. Germline values: CDR1 MNHEY, CDR2 SMNVEV (reference sequence). CDR3 amino acids: CASSSRLLGEQYF. The CDR3 coding sequence is TGTGCCAGCAGTTCCCGCCTTTTGGGCGAGCAGTACTTC.

The rearrangement joins TRBV4-1 to TRBJ1-1; the D gene is possibly TRBD1 (5 bases). V was cut by 1 base and J by 4 bases, with 10 bases left in between. The germline V gene encodes CDR1 MGHRA and CDR2 YSYEKL. This CDR3 region has 14 residues. The CDR3 bases are TGCGCCAGCAGCCAAGGTGTCGGGGGCACTGAAGCTTTCTTT. It yields the protein CASSQGVGGTEAFF.

This clonotype was observed a few times. The CDR3 region is CAITDEEGRREAFF. In DNA, the CDR3 is TGTGCCATCACTGACGAGGAGGGGCGGCGTGAAGCTTTCTTT. This chain uses TRBV10-3 with TRBJ1-1; the D gene is possibly TRBD1 (5 bases). V was pared by 7 bases and J by 7 bases, with 19 bases between. This CDR3 has 14 residues. In germline, CDR1 is ENHRY, CDR2 SYGVKD.

The chain uses TRBV4-1 and TRBJ2-5; D is perhaps TRBD1 or TRBD2 (5 bases each). V lost 0 bases and J 2 bases, leaving 7 bases between the germline ends. CDR1 MGHRA and CDR2 YSYEKL come from the germline V gene. The CDR3 runs to 14 residues. The chain's CDR3 is CASSQEWGQETQYF. DNA of the CDR3: TGCGCCAGCAGCCAAGAGTGGGGGCAAGAGACCCAGTACTTC.

V and J are TRBV27 and TRBJ2-6; D is undetermined. V lost 7 bases and J lost 0, with 4 bases in between. This CDR3 comprises 13 residues. Germline-derived CDR1 and CDR2 are MNHEY and SMNVEV (reference sequence). CDR3 DNA: TGTGCCAGCACCTCCTCTGGGGCCAACGTCCTGACTTTC. Its translation: CASTSSGANVLTF.

This clonotype is medium-sized within its sample. The chain joins TRBV19 to TRBJ1-2, with D perhaps matching TRBD1 (5 bases). Trimming shortened V by 6 bases and J by 0 bases, and 14 bases separated the two germline ends. In germline, CDR1 is LNHDA, CDR2 SQIVND (reference sequence). This CDR3 region has 15 residues. The CDR3 loop reads CASRMFQGANYGYTF. The CDR3 DNA reads as TGTGCCAGTAGAATGTTCCAGGGAGCTAACTATGGCTACACCTTC.

This rearrangement joins TRBV27 to TRBJ2-7, with 9 positions matching TRBD1. CDR3 length equals 15 residues. V gave up 10 bases and J gave up 6 bases; unmatched junction bases: 16. Germline-derived CDR1 and CDR2 are MNHEY and SMNVEV (reference sequence). CDR3 region: CAIPDSDRGICEQYV. The CDR3 DNA is TGTGCCATCCCAGACTCGGACAGGGGAATTTGCGAGCAGTACGTC.

The rearrangement joins TRBV20-1 to TRBJ1-2, with a possible D match to TRBD1 (5 bases). The V gene's germline CDR1 is DFQATT and CDR2 SNEGSKA (reference sequence). V was pared by 3 bases and J by 8 bases, with 31 bases between. CDR3 length: 18 residues. The chain's CDR3 is CSARDPGYQAGSAYGYTF. The DNA of the CDR3 is TGCAGTGCTAGGGACCCGGGATACCAGGCAGGGTCAGCATACGGCTACACCTTC.

The chain employs TRBV4-1 and TRBJ2-3, with 15 bases aligning to TRBD2. The CDR3 has 15 residues. Germline lookup yields CDR1 MGHRA and CDR2 YSYEKL. The V segment lost 5 bases and the J segment 8 bases; nucleotides outside the gene matches: 5. Here the CDR3 DNA reads TGCGCCAGCAGCGGACTAGCGGGGGGGCAGGGTACGCAGTATTTT. This encodes CASSGLAGGQGTQYF.

The rearrangement joins TRBV12-3 or TRBV12-4 to TRBJ1-1, with a weak D call TRBD1 (6 bases). The CDR3 is 15 amino acids. Between the trimmed V and J ends, which lost 5 bases and 3 bases, there was a span of 16 bases. The CDR3 reads CASSPTGGGYTEAFF. CDR3 DNA sequence: TGTGCCAGCAGTCCCACGGGTGGGGGCTACACTGAAGCTTTCTTT.

The rearrangement uses TRBV5-5 and TRBJ2-7; unclear D gene. The CDR3 spans 14 residues. Germline lookup yields CDR1 SGHKS and CDR2 YYEKEE (reference sequence). With 3 bases removed from V and 3 bases from J, the gap between germline ends came to 13 bases. CDR3 in amino acids: CASSSEAAYYEQYV. The CDR3 nucleotides read TGTGCCAGCAGCTCCGAGGCAGCCTACTACGAGCAGTACGTC.

This sequence joins TRBV12-3 or TRBV12-4 and TRBJ1-4, with 12 bases that match TRBD1. The CDR3 totals 15 residues. The V segment lost 8 bases and the J segment 7 bases; nucleotides outside the gene matches: 8. The CDR3 bases are TGTGCCAGCCGCCGGGGACAGGGGGCAGGTGAAAAACTGTTTTTT. Encoded protein: CASRRGQGAGEKLFF.

This rearrangement joins TRBV10-1 to TRBJ2-2; TRBD2 matches 9 bases. V shed 1 base, J shed 0 bases, and the junction held 6 bases outside the gene matches. CDR1 and CDR2 (germline): WNHNN, SYGVQD (reference sequence). This CDR3 has 18 amino acids. The CDR3, as DNA: TGCGCCAGCAGTGAGTTGGGAGCGGGGGGCCCGAACACCGGGGAGCTGTTTTTT. This codes for CASSELGAGGPNTGELFF.

The rearrangement links TRBV9 to TRBJ2-3; TRBD2 is a possible D gene (7 bases). Germline V lookup: CDR1 SGDLS, CDR2 YYNGEE. Trimming stripped 3 bases from V and 1 base from J, with 15 bases between. The CDR3 consists of 16 residues. CDR3 nucleotides: TGTGCCAGCAGCGCTCCGGGGGGCCTGGGCACAGATACGCAGTATTTT. Amino acid sequence: CASSAPGGLGTDTQYF. Full variable domain (outside the CDR3, taken from reference TRBV9 and TRBJ2-3): DSGVTQTPKHLITATGQRVTLRCSPRSGDLSVYWYQQSLDQGLQFLIQYYNGEERAKGNILERFSAQQFPDLHSELNLSSLELGDSALYFCASSAPGGLGTDTQYFGPGTRLTVL.

This clonotype has just a few counts. The chain uses TRBV4-1 and TRBJ1-2, with D perhaps matching TRBD1 (5 bases). Germline V gives CDR1 MGHRA, CDR2 YSYEKL. The CDR3 loop spans 17 amino acids. V was trimmed by 1 base and J by 8 bases, leaving 23 bases between them. The DNA for the CDR3 is TGCGCCAGCAGCCAAGCCCAAGGTGGCAGGGCGGTATGGGGCTACACCTTC. It yields the protein CASSQAQGGRAVWGYTF.

J is TRBJ1-4 and V is TRBV5-1; D may be TRBD1 (6 bases). Germline V CDR1 and CDR2: SGHRS, YFSETQ. The CDR3 totals 15 residues. V dropped 5 bases and J dropped 5 bases, with 16 bases sitting between them. CDR3 coding DNA: TGCGCCAGCAGACCCCGGGGGACATCGAATGAAAAACTGTTTTTT. This codes for CASRPRGTSNEKLFF. The full variable domain, its missing parts supplied by reference TRBV5-1 and TRBJ1-4, is KAGVTQTPRYLIKTRGQQVTLSCSPISGHRSVSWYQQTPGQGLQFLFEYFSETQRNKGNFPGRFSGRQFSNSRSEMNVSTLELGDSALYLCASRPRGTSNEKLFFGSGTQLSVL.

This clonotype has a handful of counts. J is TRBJ2-7 and V is TRBV27; maybe TRBD2 (7 bases). Per germline, CDR1 MNHEY and CDR2 SMNVEV (reference sequence). The CDR3 has 14 amino acids. V was shortened by 5 bases and J by 1 base, with 12 bases between the two germline ends. This CDR3 is CASSLRGGSYEQYV. The CDR3 DNA reads as TGTGCCAGCAGTCTAAGGGGGGGATCCTACGAGCAGTACGTC.

This sequence joins TRBV19 and TRBJ2-1, with TRBD2 matching over 8 bases. This CDR3 contains 17 residues. Germline V gene lookup returns CDR1 LNHDA and CDR2 SQIVND (reference sequence). After removal of 5 bases from V and 0 bases from J, the junction contained 9 bases not matched to a gene. The CDR3 sequence: CASSDRSGAFSYNEQFF. The CDR3, as DNA: TGTGCCAGTAGTGACCGTAGCGGGGCCTTCTCCTACAATGAGCAGTTCTTC.